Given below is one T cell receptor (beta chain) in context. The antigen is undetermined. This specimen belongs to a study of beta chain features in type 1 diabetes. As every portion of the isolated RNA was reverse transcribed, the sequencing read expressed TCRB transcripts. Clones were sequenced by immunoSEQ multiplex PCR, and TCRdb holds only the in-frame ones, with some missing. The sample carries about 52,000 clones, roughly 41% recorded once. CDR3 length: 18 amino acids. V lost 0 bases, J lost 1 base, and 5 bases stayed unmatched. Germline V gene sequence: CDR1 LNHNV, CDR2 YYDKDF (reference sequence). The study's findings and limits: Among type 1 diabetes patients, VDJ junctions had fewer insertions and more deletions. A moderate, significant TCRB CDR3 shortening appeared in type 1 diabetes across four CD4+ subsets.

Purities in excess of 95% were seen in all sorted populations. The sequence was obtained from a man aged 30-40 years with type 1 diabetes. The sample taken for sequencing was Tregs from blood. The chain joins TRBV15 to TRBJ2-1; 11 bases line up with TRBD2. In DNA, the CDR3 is TGTGCCACCAGCAGAGATCTGGGACTAGCGGATTCCTACAATGAGCAGTTCTTC. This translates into CATSRDLGLADSYNEQFF.